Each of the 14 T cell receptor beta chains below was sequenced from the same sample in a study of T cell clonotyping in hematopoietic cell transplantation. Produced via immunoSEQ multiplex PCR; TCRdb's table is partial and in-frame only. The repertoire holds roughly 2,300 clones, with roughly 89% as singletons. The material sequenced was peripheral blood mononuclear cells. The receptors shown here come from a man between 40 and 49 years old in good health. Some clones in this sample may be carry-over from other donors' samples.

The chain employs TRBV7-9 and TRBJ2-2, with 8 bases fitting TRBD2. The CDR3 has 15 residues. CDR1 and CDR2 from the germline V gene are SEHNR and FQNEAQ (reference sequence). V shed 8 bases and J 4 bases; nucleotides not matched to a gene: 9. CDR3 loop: CASARAGAVTGELFF. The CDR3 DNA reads TGTGCCAGCGCGCGAGCGGGGGCGGTCACCGGGGAGCTGTTTTTT.

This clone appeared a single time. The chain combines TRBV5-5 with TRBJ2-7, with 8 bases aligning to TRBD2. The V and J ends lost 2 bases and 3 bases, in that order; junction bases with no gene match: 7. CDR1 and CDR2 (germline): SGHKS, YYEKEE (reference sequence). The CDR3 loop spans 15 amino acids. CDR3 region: CASSFRGGFSYEQYF. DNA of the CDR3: TGTGCCAGCAGCTTCCGGGGGGGTTTTAGCTACGAGCAGTACTTC.

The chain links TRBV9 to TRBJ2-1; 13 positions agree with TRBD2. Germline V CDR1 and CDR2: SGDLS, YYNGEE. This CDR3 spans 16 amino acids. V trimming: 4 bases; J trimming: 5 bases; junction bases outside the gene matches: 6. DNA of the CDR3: TGTGCCAGCAGCAGAGGACTAGCGGGGGATAACAATGAGCAGTTCTTC. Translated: CASSRGLAGDNNEQFF. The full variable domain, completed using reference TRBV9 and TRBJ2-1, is DSGVTQTPKHLITATGQRVTLRCSPRSGDLSVYWYQQSLDQGLQFLIQYYNGEERAKGNILERFSAQQFPDLHSELNLSSLELGDSALYFCASSRGLAGDNNEQFFGPGTRLTVL.

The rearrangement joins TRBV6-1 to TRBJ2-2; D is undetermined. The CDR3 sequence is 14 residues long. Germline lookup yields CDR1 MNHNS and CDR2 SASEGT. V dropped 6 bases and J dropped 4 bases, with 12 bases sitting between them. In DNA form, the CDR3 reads TGTGCCAGCAGCGGACGTTCTGCCACCGGGGAGCTGTTTTTT. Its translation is CASSGRSATGELFF.

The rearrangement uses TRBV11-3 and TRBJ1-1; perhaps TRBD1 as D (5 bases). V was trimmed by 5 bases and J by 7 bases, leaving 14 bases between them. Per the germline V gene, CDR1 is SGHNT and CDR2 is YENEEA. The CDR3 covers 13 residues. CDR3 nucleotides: TGTGCCAGCAGCACCCGGGAGGGGCTTGAAGCTTTCTTT. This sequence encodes CASSTREGLEAFF. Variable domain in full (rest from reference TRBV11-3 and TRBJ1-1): EAGVVQSPRYKIIEKKQPVAFWCNPISGHNTLYWYLQNLGQGPELLIRYENEEAVDDSQLPKDRFSAERLKGVDSTLKIQPAELGDSAVYLCASSTREGLEAFFGQGTRLTVV.

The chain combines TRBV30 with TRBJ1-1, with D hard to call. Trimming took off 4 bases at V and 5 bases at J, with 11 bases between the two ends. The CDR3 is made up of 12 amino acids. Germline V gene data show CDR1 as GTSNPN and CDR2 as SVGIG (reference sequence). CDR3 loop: CAWKFRGTEAFF. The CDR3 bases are TGTGCCTGGAAATTCCGGGGTACTGAAGCTTTCTTT.

CDR3 coding DNA: TGTGCCACCTCCACTACGGGGCGATACCAAGAGACCCAGTACTTC. Translating it yields CATSTTGRYQETQYF. This rearrangement joins TRBV6-6 to TRBJ2-5; D is possibly TRBD1 or TRBD2 (5 bases each). This CDR3 has 15 residues. CDR1 and CDR2 from the germline V gene are MNHNY and SVGAGI (reference sequence). Trimming took off 10 bases at V and 0 bases at J, with 18 bases between the two ends.

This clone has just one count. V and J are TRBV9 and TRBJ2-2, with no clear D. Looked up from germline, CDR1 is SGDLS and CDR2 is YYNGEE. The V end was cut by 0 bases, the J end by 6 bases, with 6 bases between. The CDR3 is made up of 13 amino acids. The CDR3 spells CASSVGVPGELFF. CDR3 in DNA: TGTGCCAGCAGCGTAGGAGTTCCCGGGGAGCTGTTTTTT.

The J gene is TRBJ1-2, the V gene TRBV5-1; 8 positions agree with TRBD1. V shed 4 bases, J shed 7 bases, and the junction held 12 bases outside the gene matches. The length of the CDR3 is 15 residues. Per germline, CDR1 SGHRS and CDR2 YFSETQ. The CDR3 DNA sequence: TGCGCCAGCAGCCATTCGGGACAGGAAGGTGGTGGCTACACCTTC. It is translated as CASSHSGQEGGGYTF. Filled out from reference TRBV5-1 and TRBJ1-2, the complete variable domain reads KAGVTQTPRYLIKTRGQQVTLSCSPISGHRSVSWYQQTPGQGLQFLFEYFSETQRNKGNFPGRFSGRQFSNSRSEMNVSTLELGDSALYLCASSHSGQEGGGYTFGSGTRLTVV.

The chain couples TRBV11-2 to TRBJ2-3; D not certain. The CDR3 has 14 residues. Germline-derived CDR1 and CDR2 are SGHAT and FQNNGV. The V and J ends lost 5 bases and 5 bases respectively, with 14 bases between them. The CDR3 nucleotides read TGTGCCAGCAGCGTCCGCTGGTCAGGAGATACGCAGTATTTT. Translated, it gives CASSVRWSGDTQYF.

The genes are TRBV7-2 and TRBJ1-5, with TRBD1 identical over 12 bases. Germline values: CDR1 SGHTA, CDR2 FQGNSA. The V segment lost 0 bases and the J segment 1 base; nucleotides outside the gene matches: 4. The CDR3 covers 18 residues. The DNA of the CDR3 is TGTGCCAGCAGCTTAGCCGGGACAGGGGGCTCCAGCAATCAGCCCCAGCATTTT. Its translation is CASSLAGTGGSSNQPQHF. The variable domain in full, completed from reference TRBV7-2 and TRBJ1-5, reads GAGVSQSPSNKVTEKGKDVELRCDPISGHTALYWYRQSLGQGLEFLIYFQGNSAPDKSGLPSDRFSAERTGGSVSTLTIQRTQQEDSAVYLCASSLAGTGGSSNQPQHFGDGTRLSIL.

The CDR3 DNA sequence: TGTGCCAGCAGCGCGGGACAGGGTGGCACTGAAGCTTTCTTT. Translating it yields CASSAGQGGTEAFF. The chain has TRBV11-3 and TRBJ1-1; 9 positions match TRBD1. Germline lookup yields CDR1 SGHNT and CDR2 YENEEA. The junction had 5 bases not matched to a gene; V was cut back by 5 bases and J by 4 bases. The length of the CDR3 is 14 residues.

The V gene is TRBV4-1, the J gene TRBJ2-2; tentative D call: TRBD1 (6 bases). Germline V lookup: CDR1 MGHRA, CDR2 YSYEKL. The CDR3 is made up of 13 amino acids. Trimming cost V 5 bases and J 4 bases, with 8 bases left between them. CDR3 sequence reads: CASSARGTGELFF. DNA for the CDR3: TGCGCCAGCAGCGCCAGGGGCACCGGGGAGCTGTTTTTT.

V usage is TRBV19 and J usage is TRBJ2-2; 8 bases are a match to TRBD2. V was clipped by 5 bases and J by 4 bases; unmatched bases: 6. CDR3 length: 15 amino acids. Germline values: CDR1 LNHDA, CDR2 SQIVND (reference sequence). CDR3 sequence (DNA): TGTGCCAGTAGTTTCACTAGCGGACTCACCGGGGAGCTGTTTTTT. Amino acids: CASSFTSGLTGELFF.